Sequencing of this T cell receptor beta chain was carried out in a study of T cell repertoires in cytomegalovirus infection. Overall study: Indications of both CMV infection and matching HLA type were provided by public TCR beta signatures. General study points: Predominance within the ex vivo response was attributable to HLA-C-restricted CMV-specific TCR beta clonotypes. The cumulative frequency of public TCR beta families identified carriers of CMV plus the relevant HLA.

The CDR3 is 14 residues long. V was trimmed by 4 bases and J by 2 bases, leaving 14 bases between them. Per germline, CDR1 DFQATT and CDR2 SNEGSKA (reference sequence). TCRdb redid the calling of the reads with MiXCR, one entry per CDR3 protein. The repertoire holds under 800,000 distinct CDR3 sequences, with roughly 26% as singletons. A remark on this clonotype: The antigen is not known.

The sequence was collected from a human donor in good health (CMV status not recorded). Some clones in this sample may be carry-over from other donors' samples. The chain is built from TRBV20-1 and TRBJ1-2; tentatively, D is TRBD1 (5 bases). Sequencing was performed on CD8+ T cells from PBMCs. The CDR3 here is CSATDPHRNYGYTF. The CDR3 coding sequence is TGCAGTGCTACCGACCCCCACAGGAACTATGGCTACACCTTC.